This T cell receptor (beta chain) appears in the sequencing data of a study of CD8 T cells in ankylosing spondylitis. This clonotype came up many times. One end of the junction varies from germline; a read error may be responsible. This CDR3 spans 13 amino acids. Germline V CDR1 and CDR2: DFQATT, SNEGSKA (reference sequence). TCRdb reprocessed the 5' RACE reads via MiXCR and lists one record per CDR3 protein. The sample has about 300,000 distinct CDR3 sequences, around a tenth seen once. Sequenced sample: blood, either unsorted or a sorted T cell fraction (not recorded which). The clonotype comes from a female donor with ankylosing spondylitis or in good health (not recorded which). This rearrangement joins TRBV20-1 to TRBJ2-7; D remains ambiguous. This CDR3 reads CSARSGLSFEQYF. CDR3 nucleotides: TGCAGTGCTCGTTCAGGTTTGTCCTTCGAGCAGTACTTC.